A selection of T cell receptor beta chains follows, all from one sample in a study of cytomegalovirus exposure and HLA in healthy donors. Measured with immunoSEQ multiplex PCR; TCRdb has only the in-frame clones, and not every one. The data hold a few hundred thousand clones, with 80% to 90% observed a single time. What was sequenced was PBMCs. The receptors here all came from a man aged 30-40 years in good health and CMV-seronegative. Each CDR3 is given with its conserved first and last residue. A D gene is named only where the DNA matches it firmly. The size of a clone is reported for some rows only, either as once, few or many, or as a class for expanded clones.

abundance,v_gene,j_gene,d_gene,CDR3aa,CDR3nt
once,TRBV7-2,TRBJ2-7,.,CASSLQGGLYEQYF,TGTGCCAGCAGCTTACAGGGGGGTCTCTACGAGCAGTACTTC
.,TRBV15,TRBJ1-6,TRBD1,CATSRGRGQINSPLHF,TGTGCCACCAGCAGAGGAAGGGGGCAGATTAATTCACCCCTCCACTTT
.,TRBV5-4,TRBJ2-7,.,CASSAPGDAYEQYF,TGTGCCAGCAGCGCGCCAGGGGACGCCTACGAGCAGTACTTC
.,TRBV5-6,TRBJ1-6,.,CASSLGFLGGSYNSPLHF,TGTGCCAGCAGCTTGGGGTTCCTCGGGGGATCCTATAATTCACCCCTCCACTTT
.,TRBV28,TRBJ1-2,.,CATRGADGYTF,TGTGCCACCAGGGGTGCGGATGGCTACACCTTC
.,TRBV5-1,TRBJ1-5,TRBD1,CASSSGQGNQPQHF,TGCGCCAGCAGCTCCGGACAGGGCAATCAGCCCCAGCATTTT
.,TRBV7-9,TRBJ1-2,.,CASSFLGGGGYTF,TGTGCCAGCAGCTTCCTCGGGGGAGGAGGCTACACCTTC
.,TRBV5-1,TRBJ2-5,.,CASSFRDRKETQYF,TGCGCCAGCAGCTTCAGGGATCGTAAAGAGACCCAGTACTTC
.,TRBV2,TRBJ2-7,TRBD1,CASMTGAYEQYF,TGTGCCAGCATGACAGGGGCCTACGAGCAGTACTTC
once,TRBV9,TRBJ2-7,TRBD1,CASSVGGQDEQYF,TGTGCCAGCAGCGTAGGGGGACAGGACGAGCAGTACTTC
.,TRBV19,TRBJ2-6,.,CASSPLSGASVLTF,TGTGCCAGTAGTCCCCTCTCTGGGGCCAGCGTCCTGACTTTC
.,TRBV2,TRBJ2-2,TRBD1,CASRPGTVTGELFF,TGTGCCAGCAGACCCGGGACAGTGACCGGGGAGCTGTTTTTT
few,TRBV9,TRBJ2-5,.,CASSVGRATKETQYF,TGTGCCAGCAGCGTAGGCAGGGCAACAAAAGAGACCCAGTACTTC
few,TRBV29-1,TRBJ2-7,TRBD1,CSVARDSYEQYF,TGCAGCGTTGCCCGGGACAGCTACGAGCAGTACTTC
once,TRBV28,TRBJ2-5,.,CASTPMSPEETQYF,TGTGCCAGCACTCCGATGAGCCCCGAAGAGACCCAGTACTTC
.,TRBV28,TRBJ1-6,.,CASRPDSTYNSPLHF,TGTGCCAGCAGGCCAGACAGTACTTATAATTCACCCCTCCACTTT
.,TRBV6-1,TRBJ2-7,.,CASSENLQGAFYEQYF,TGTGCCAGCAGTGAAAACCTACAGGGTGCGTTCTACGAGCAGTACTTC
.,TRBV6-1,TRBJ1-2,.,CASQGAQANYGYTF,TGTGCCAGCCAAGGGGCCCAAGCTAACTATGGCTACACCTTC
.,TRBV2,TRBJ2-5,.,CASSSSGRWGVKETQYF,TGTGCCAGCAGTTCTTCCGGACGGTGGGGGGTAAAAGAGACCCAGTACTTC
.,TRBV28,TRBJ1-1,.,CASSLYDSMNTEAFF,TGTGCCAGCAGTTTATACGACAGCATGAACACTGAAGCTTTCTTT
.,TRBV7-3,TRBJ1-6,.,CASSRRQDSPLHF,TGTGCCAGCAGCCGACGACAGGACTCACCCCTCCACTTT
.,TRBV9,TRBJ2-3,.,CASSERLADTQYF,TGTGCCAGCAGCGAGAGACTAGCAGATACGCAGTATTTT
.,TRBV6-6,TRBJ1-1,.,CASASDTEAFF,TGTGCCAGCGCTAGTGACACTGAAGCTTTCTTT
few,TRBV6-5,TRBJ2-7,.,CASSYGGAGSDEQYF,TGTGCCAGCAGTTACGGGGGCGCGGGTAGCGACGAGCAGTACTTC
.,TRBV6-6,TRBJ1-4,.,CASSYPGQINEKLFF,TGTGCCAGCAGTTACCCTGGACAGATTAATGAAAAACTGTTTTTT
.,TRBV5-1,TRBJ2-5,TRBD1,CASSHPQGTETQYF,TGCGCCAGCAGTCACCCACAGGGGACCGAGACCCAGTACTTC
.,TRBV7-6,TRBJ1-2,TRBD1,CASSEDRGSGYTF,TGTGCCAGCAGCGAGGACAGGGGATCTGGCTACACCTTC